A selection of T cell receptor beta chains follows, all from one sample in a study of CD8+CD57+ T cells in acquired aplastic anemia. TCRdb passed the reads through MiXCR, listing each CDR3 protein once. Here the sample spans 100,000 to 150,000 distinct CDR3 sequences, 40% to 60% being singletons. The sample was sorted CD4+, CD8+, or CD8+CD57+ T cells (not recorded which) from PBMCs. These receptors came from a human donor in good health, serving as a control. Both conserved end residues are part of each CDR3. The D gene is left open where the match is weak. Some rows have no size entry. The others give once, few or many, or a class for an expanded clone.

>TRBD1|TRBV12-3/TRBV12-4|many|TRBJ2-7
TGTGCCAGCAGTTTAAAGGGGGCCGGCGGCTACGAGCAGTACTTC
CASSLKGAGGYEQYF
>.|TRBV7-9|medium-sized|TRBJ2-7
TGTGCCAGCAGCTTACAAACCCTCTACGAGCAGTACTTC
CASSLQTLYEQYF
>.|TRBV3-1|many|TRBJ2-7
TGTGCCAGCAGCGCCGGGACCGACTACGAGCAGTACTTC
CASSAGTDYEQYF
>.|TRBV10-1|.|TRBJ2-2
TGCGCCAGCTCTGAAACTCTGAACACCGGGGAGCTGTTTTTT
CASSETLNTGELFF
>TRBD1|TRBV7-9|many|TRBJ1-1
TGTGCCAGCAGCTCCCCCGGGACAGGGATGAACACTGAAGCTTTCTTT
CASSSPGTGMNTEAFF
>TRBD1|TRBV10-3|few|TRBJ2-3
TGTGCCATCAGTGAGGGACAGGGGGGCACAGATACGCAGTATTTT
CAISEGQGGTDTQYF
>.|TRBV20-1|once|TRBJ1-1
TGCAGTGCTAGGTCACCCTGGCCTAACACTGAAGCTTTCTTT
CSARSPWPNTEAFF
>.|TRBV5-4|.|TRBJ1-1
TGTGCCAGCAGCTTGGCTCAGGGAGTGAACACTGAAGCTTTCTTT
CASSLAQGVNTEAFF
>TRBD2|TRBV2|.|TRBJ2-7
TGTGCCAGCCGACTAGCGGGGGGAAGCCACGAGCAGTACTTC
CASRLAGGSHEQYF
>.|TRBV20-1|.|TRBJ2-5
TGCAGTGGGACAGCCCAAGAGGCCCAGTGCTTC
CSGTAQEAQCF
>.|TRBV19|.|TRBJ1-1
TGTGCCAGTAGTATAGCGGTCGACGCTGAAGCTTTCTTT
CASSIAVDAEAFF
>.|TRBV2|.|TRBJ2-7
TGTGCCAGCAGACTAACGGGCAACACCTACGAGCAGTACTTC
CASRLTGNTYEQYF
>TRBD1|TRBV7-9|many|TRBJ1-2
TGTGCCAGCAGCTTAGGGACAGGGAGCCATAACTATGGCTACACCTTC
CASSLGTGSHNYGYTF
>TRBD1|TRBV20-1|many|TRBJ1-2
TGCAGTGCTAGCAAGAGCGGGACAGACGGTAACTATGGCTACACCTTC
CSASKSGTDGNYGYTF
>TRBD2|TRBV20-1|.|TRBJ2-1
TGCAGTGCTGGACGTAGCGGGGGGGGCAATGAGCAGTTCTTC
CSAGRSGGGNEQFF
>TRBD1|TRBV11-2|.|TRBJ2-1
TGTGCCAGCAGCTTAGTCCCCGGGACAGGGACCAACAATGAGCAGTTCTTC
CASSLVPGTGTNNEQFF
>.|TRBV25-1|.|TRBJ1-2
TGTGCCAGCAGTCCCACAGGGTTAAACTATGGCTACACCTTC
CASSPTGLNYGYTF
>.|TRBV2|.|TRBJ1-2
TGTGCCAGCAGTGAGGGGCAAACTGGGGCCTATGGCTACACCTTC
CASSEGQTGAYGYTF
>TRBD1|TRBV5-1|many|TRBJ2-5
TGCGCCAGCAGGACATTCCGGGACAGGGAAGGGGCTAAAGAGACCCAGTACTTC
CASRTFRDREGAKETQYF
>TRBD1|TRBV7-9|.|TRBJ1-6
TGTGCCAGCAGTTCAGGGGACAGGGTAATTCACCCCCTCCACTTT
CASSSGDRVIHPLHF
>.|TRBV7-8|many|TRBJ2-2
TGTGCCAGCAGCCCCAGAAGGGAGACCGGGGAGCTGTTTTTT
CASSPRRETGELFF
>.|TRBV2|many|TRBJ1-1
TGTGCCAGCAGTGACAAGGGGAGGGGTTGGGCTTTCTTT
CASSDKGRGWAFF
>.|TRBV7-2|many|TRBJ1-2
TGTGCCAGCAGCTTAAGTTGGGCCTCAGACCGTGGCTACACCTTC
CASSLSWASDRGYTF
>TRBD1|TRBV12-3/TRBV12-4|.|TRBJ2-7
TGTGCCAGCAGACCCGGGACAGCCTACGAGCAGTACTTC
CASRPGTAYEQYF
>.|TRBV4-3|many|TRBJ2-3
TGCGCCAGCAGCCAAAACGGGGATTACACAGATACGCAGTATTTT
CASSQNGDYTDTQYF
>.|TRBV3-1|medium-sized|TRBJ1-2
TGTGCCAGTAGTCCCCGTGGGGACTATGGCTACACCTTC
CASSPRGDYGYTF
>TRBD1|TRBV7-2|.|TRBJ1-2
TGTGCCAGCAGCCCAGGACAGGGAGGCTATGGCTACACCTTC
CASSPGQGGYGYTF
>.|TRBV4-2|many|TRBJ2-3
TGTGCCAGCAGCCAAGATGTACGATTGGATACGCAGTATTTT
CASSQDVRLDTQYF
>TRBD1|TRBV7-2|.|TRBJ2-3
TGTGCCAGCAGCTTAGATCGGACAGGGTCAGATACGCAGTATTTT
CASSLDRTGSDTQYF
>.|TRBV2|medium-sized|TRBJ2-7
TGTGCCAGCAAGGGGGGAGGCGAGCAGTACTTC
CASKGGGEQYF
>.|TRBV2|few|TRBJ2-1
TGTGCCAGCAGTGAATCACGGGGGTGGGAAGAGCAGTTCTTC
CASSESRGWEEQFF
>.|TRBV6-5|many|TRBJ1-1
TGTGCCAGCAGGGGGAACACTGAAGCTTTCTTT
CASRGNTEAFF
>.|TRBV20-1|many|TRBJ1-5
TGCAGTGCTAGAGCCTCCGGTTTAAGCAATCAGCCCCAGCATTTT
CSARASGLSNQPQHF
>TRBD1|TRBV24-1|.|TRBJ1-1
TGTGCCACCAGTGATCCGGCGGGACAGGGGGATACTGAAGCTTTCTTT
CATSDPAGQGDTEAFF
>.|TRBV11-2|.|TRBJ2-1
TGTGCCAGCAGCTTAAACCCCCCTAACCCTGAGCAGTTCTTC
CASSLNPPNPEQFF
>TRBD2|TRBV29-1|.|TRBJ2-2
TGCAGCGTTTTAGCGGGGGGGTATGGCGGGGAGCTGTTTTTT
CSVLAGGYGGELFF
>TRBD1|TRBV25-1|.|TRBJ1-4
TGTGCTAGAGATGGACAGGGGGATGAAAAACTGTTTTTT
CARDGQGDEKLFF
>TRBD2|TRBV20-1|.|TRBJ2-5
TGCAGTGCTAGAGTGCCAGCGGGAGGGCAAGAGACCCAGTACTTC
CSARVPAGGQETQYF
>.|TRBV7-2|many|TRBJ2-7
TGTGCCAGCAGCCTGCAATCCTACGAGCAGTACTTC
CASSLQSYEQYF
>.|TRBV4-3|few|TRBJ2-5
TGCGCCAGCAGCCAAGATCTAGGGCCAATGGAGACCCAGTACTTC
CASSQDLGPMETQYF
>.|TRBV20-1|.|TRBJ2-5
TGCAGTGCTAGAGATCCAGGCCAAGAGACCCAGTACTTC
CSARDPGQETQYF
>.|TRBV19|many|TRBJ1-3
TGTGCCAGTAGTCGATCTCAGGGTGCCATTACCTCTGGAAACACCATATATTTT
CASSRSQGAITSGNTIYF
>TRBD1|TRBV30|many|TRBJ1-6
TGTGCCGGCACAGGGGTGTCGGCACCCCTCCACTTT
CAGTGVSAPLHF
>TRBD2|TRBV4-3|many|TRBJ2-3
TGCGCCAGCAGCCCCACCCGGGGTAGCGGGGTCACAGATACGCAGTATTTT
CASSPTRGSGVTDTQYF
>TRBD1|TRBV20-1|.|TRBJ2-3
TGCAGTGCCACGACAGGGGGAGATACGCAGTATTTT
CSATTGGDTQYF
>.|TRBV20-1|.|TRBJ1-2
TGCAGTGCTAGAGGGAGAGGACAGAATAACTATGGCTACACCTTC
CSARGRGQNNYGYTF
>.|TRBV7-1|.|TRBJ1-4
TGTGCCAGCAGCTCGAAACCCTCAACCGGACCACCCAGGGCTAATGAAAAACTGTTTTTT
CASSSKPSTGPPRANEKLFF